Below are 11 T cell receptor beta chains sequenced from a single sample in a study of cytomegalovirus exposure and HLA in healthy donors. The protocol was immunoSEQ multiplex PCR, while the TCRdb copy is restricted to in-frame clones and leaves out a portion. The data hold roughly 130,000 clones, with 85% to 90% observed a single time. Sequences were obtained from PBMCs. The receptor set was obtained from a man between 25 and 39 years old in good health and CMV-seronegative.

J is TRBJ2-2 and V is TRBV4-1; 8 bases are a match to TRBD2. From germline, CDR1 is MGHRA and CDR2 YSYEKL. The CDR3 totals 17 residues. Germline trimming cut 0 bases from V and 8 bases from J; bases unmatched to any gene: 11. CDR3 region: CASSQDPHGGRLGELFF. The DNA of the CDR3 is TGCGCCAGCAGCCAAGACCCCCATGGCGGGAGGTTGGGGGAGCTGTTTTTT.

The chain carries TRBV7-3 and TRBJ2-2; no clear D gene. Per germline, CDR1 SGHTA and CDR2 FQGTGA. The CDR3 extends over 14 amino acids. The germline V and J ends were trimmed by 2 bases and 4 bases, with 8 bases remaining between them. The CDR3 coding sequence is TGTGCCAGCAGCTTAGCGGCAGTCACCGGGGAGCTGTTTTTT. Its translation: CASSLAAVTGELFF.

This sequence joins TRBV6-5 and TRBJ1-2, with D possibly TRBD1 on 6 matching bases. Germline CDR1 is MNHEY and CDR2 is SVGAGI. V shed 5 bases and J shed 8 bases, with 12 bases lying between them. The CDR3 spans 12 residues. Here the CDR3 reads CASSHRVEGYTF. CDR3 coding DNA: TGTGCCAGCAGTCACAGGGTTGAGGGCTACACCTTC.

This clone has just one count. The J gene is TRBJ1-2, the V gene TRBV10-2, with D tentatively TRBD1 (5 bases). This CDR3 is built from 13 residues. Per germline, CDR1 WSHSY and CDR2 SAAADI. Between the trimmed V and J ends, which lost 5 bases and 3 bases, there was a span of 10 bases. The CDR3 protein is CASSRTPDYGYTF. The CDR3 DNA sequence: TGCGCCAGCAGTCGGACACCAGACTATGGCTACACCTTC.

The chain has TRBV7-6 and TRBJ2-2; 7 bases are a match to TRBD2. The CDR3 totals 15 residues. Germline V gene data show CDR1 as SGHVS and CDR2 as FNYEAQ. Trimming took 3 bases from V and 6 from J; bases not matched to a gene: 7. The CDR3 here is CASSFIGLGAGELFF. In DNA, the CDR3 is TGTGCCAGCAGCTTCATTGGACTAGGCGCCGGGGAGCTGTTTTTT.

The V call is TRBV6-1, the J call TRBJ2-7; 9 nucleotides agree with TRBD2. Trimming took 3 bases from V and 3 from J; bases not matched to a gene: 6. This CDR3 contains 15 residues. Looked up from germline, CDR1 is MNHNS and CDR2 is SASEGT. CDR3: CASSDLGGRVYEQYF. The CDR3 DNA reads TGTGCCAGCAGTGACTTGGGCGGGAGGGTCTACGAGCAGTACTTC.

V gene TRBV7-3 combines with J gene TRBJ2-1; 7 positions match TRBD2. V was pared by 4 bases and J by 5 bases, with 5 bases of the junction left unmatched. Germline V gene lookup returns CDR1 SGHTA and CDR2 FQGTGA. CDR3 length equals 14 residues. The CDR3 nucleotides read TGTGCCAGCAGCTCCCAGCGGGGCAACAATGAGCAGTTCTTC. It yields the protein CASSSQRGNNEQFF.

To note about this clone: Other DNA sequences within the sample encode an identical CDR3. V is TRBV7-9 and J is TRBJ1-1, with 9 nucleotides matching TRBD1. The junction had 2 bases not matched to a gene; V was cut back by 6 bases and J by 3 bases. The CDR3 consists of 13 residues. Per germline, CDR1 SEHNR and CDR2 FQNEAQ (reference sequence). The CDR3 protein is CASSRTGDTEAFF. The CDR3 DNA is TGTGCCAGCAGTCGGACAGGGGACACTGAAGCTTTCTTT.

The chain recombines TRBV10-3 with TRBJ2-7, with D possibly matching TRBD1 (5 bases). Germline assignment: CDR1 ENHRY and CDR2 SYGVKD. V dropped 5 bases and J dropped 7 bases, with 12 bases sitting between them. The CDR3 contains 12 residues. The chain's CDR3 is CAISLENREQYF. CDR3 bases: TGTGCCATCAGTTTGGAAAACAGGGAGCAGTACTTC.

This chain uses TRBV30 with TRBJ1-1; D is unresolved. V was cut by 4 bases and J by 1 base, with 10 bases left in between. The CDR3 is 13 residues long. Germline CDR1 GTSNPN, CDR2 SVGIG (reference sequence). The CDR3 nucleotides are TGTGCCTGGACTGACTTTAAGAACACTGAAGCTTTCTTT. Amino acid sequence: CAWTDFKNTEAFF.

V and J are TRBV5-1 and TRBJ2-7, with 9 bases identical to TRBD2. The CDR3 contains 14 residues. V was pared by 2 bases and J by 7 bases, with 7 bases of the junction left unmatched. Germline V gene data show CDR1 as SGHRS and CDR2 as YFSETQ. Here the CDR3 reads CASSFSGRSGEQYF. In nucleotides, the CDR3 is TGCGCCAGCAGCTTTAGCGGGAGATCGGGGGAGCAGTACTTC.